Many counts were recorded for the clone carrying this TCR beta chain. Its target is not known. Samples came from axillary lymph nodes draining the breast cancer. TCRdb called the multiplex PCR reads again in MiXCR, with one record for every CDR3 protein. Found here are around 130,000 distinct CDR3 sequences, around 21% of them singletons; the top ten hold 2% to 2.5%. This sample was taken from a study of breast tumors, draining lymph nodes, adjacent tissues. General observations from the study: Most tumor T cells seemingly derive from lymph node, then expand in tumor.

CDR3 length equals 13 residues. V dropped 10 bases and J dropped 8 bases, with 20 bases sitting between them. CDR1 is ENHRY, CDR2 SYGVKD, per germline. The source of this sequence is a female donor with breast cancer. Some clones in this sample may be carry-over from other donors' samples. The chain uses TRBV10-3 and TRBJ1-2; D is undetermined. Sequencing was done on a sample of axillary lymph node tissue. The CDR3 DNA reads TGTGCCACTTCTGAGCTCCAGCGGGAAGGCTACACCTTC. Translation: CATSELQREGYTF.